Listed here are 11 T cell receptor beta chains from one sample, sequenced in a study of cytomegalovirus exposure and HLA in healthy donors. This PCR relied on a set of 60 Vbeta primers and 13 Jbeta primers. TCRdb's table, derived via immunoSEQ multiplex PCR, lists solely in-frame clones and lacks some. The repertoire holds around 180,000 clones, with 60% to 80% as singletons. The sequenced sample was PBMCs. The receptors were sampled from a man in his 60s in good health and CMV-seronegative.

This clone has only one observation. This chain uses TRBV5-1 with TRBJ1-6; D might be TRBD1 (6 bases). The CDR3 has 15 amino acids. Germline CDR1 and CDR2: SGHRS and YFSETQ. Trimming removed 4 bases at V and 7 bases at J, with 15 bases between. CDR3 sequence (DNA): TGCGCCAGCAGCGCGCGACAGGCAAGGAATTCACCCCTCCACTTT. Translated, it gives CASSARQARNSPLHF.

The genes are TRBV6-4 and TRBJ1-1; D remains ambiguous. V was trimmed by 5 bases and J by 0 bases, leaving 10 bases between them. The CDR3 runs to 14 residues. Per the germline V gene, CDR1 is MRHNA and CDR2 is SNTAGT. The CDR3 sequence: CASSQEALNTEAFF. The CDR3 nucleotides are TGTGCCAGCAGTCAAGAGGCGTTGAACACTGAAGCTTTCTTT.

The J gene is TRBJ2-3, the V gene TRBV5-1; TRBD2 is a possible D gene (7 bases). The CDR3 has 14 amino acids. Per the germline V gene, CDR1 is SGHRS and CDR2 is YFSETQ. The V gene lost 5 bases and the J gene lost 2 bases, with 12 bases spanning the gap. This chain's CDR3 is CASRRGGVTDTQYF. Written as DNA, the CDR3 is TGCGCCAGCAGGAGGGGGGGAGTCACAGATACGCAGTATTTT. Combining the CDR3 with reference TRBV5-1 and TRBJ2-3 gives the whole variable domain KAGVTQTPRYLIKTRGQQVTLSCSPISGHRSVSWYQQTPGQGLQFLFEYFSETQRNKGNFPGRFSGRQFSNSRSEMNVSTLELGDSALYLCASRRGGVTDTQYFGPGTRLTVL.

The rearrangement uses TRBV6-5 and TRBJ1-1, with TRBD1 as a possible D gene (6 bases). Per the germline V gene, CDR1 is MNHEY and CDR2 is SVGAGI. Trimming stripped 8 bases from V and 0 bases from J, with 10 bases between. This CDR3 has 13 amino acids. The CDR3 region has the DNA TGTGCCAGCTGGGACAACATGAACACTGAAGCTTTCTTT. It translates to CASWDNMNTEAFF.

V usage is TRBV19 and J usage is TRBJ2-5; 9 bases are a match to TRBD1. From germline, CDR1 is LNHDA and CDR2 SQIVND (reference sequence). The ends lost 3 bases at V and 4 bases at J; junction bases unmatched: 3. The CDR3 length is 14 residues. CDR3 nucleotide sequence: TGTGCCAGTAGTATGGGACAGGGTTCAGAGACCCAGTACTTC. Its translation is CASSMGQGSETQYF.

This chain uses TRBV4-1 with TRBJ2-7, with 7 bases aligning to TRBD2. Per the germline V gene, CDR1 is MGHRA and CDR2 is YSYEKL. V lost 4 bases and J lost 2; bases outside the gene matches: 8. The CDR3 contains 15 residues. CDR3 in amino acids: CASSLTGDYTYEQYF. The CDR3 DNA reads as TGCGCCAGCAGCCTAACCGGGGACTACACCTACGAGCAGTACTTC.

This clone was picked up one time. The chain joins TRBV29-1 to TRBJ2-5, with D possibly matching TRBD2 (5 bases). The germline gives CDR1 SQVTM, CDR2 ANQGSEA. V gave up 4 bases and J gave up 4 bases, with 16 bases separating them. The CDR3 runs 14 residues. CDR3 loop: CSVGRLNLGETQYF. In DNA, the CDR3 is TGCAGCGTTGGGAGGTTGAATCTAGGAGAGACCCAGTACTTC.

The rearrangement joins TRBV28 to TRBJ1-2, with a tentative D call TRBD1 (6 bases). Germline V gene sequence: CDR1 MDHEN, CDR2 SYDVKM. CDR3 length: 15 amino acids. With 3 bases removed from V and 4 bases from J, the gap between germline ends came to 15 bases. In DNA, the CDR3 is TGTGCCAGCAGTTTCAGATTTGGACAGAGCTATGGCTACACCTTC. Protein product: CASSFRFGQSYGYTF.

CDR3 in DNA: TGTGCCAGCAGCATCGGGACTAGCGGGAACTCCTACGAGCAGTACTTC. Its translation is CASSIGTSGNSYEQYF. This sequence joins TRBV7-9 and TRBJ2-7; the match to TRBD2 covers 13 bases. The CDR3 length is 16 residues. Per the germline V gene, CDR1 is SEHNR and CDR2 is FQNEAQ (reference sequence). V shed 5 bases and J 0 bases; nucleotides not matched to a gene: 4.

Remarks on this clone: In the same sample, other DNA sequences code for this CDR3. The chain recombines TRBV5-6 with TRBJ2-7; tentative D call: TRBD1 (6 bases). Trimming left V 0 bases short and J 2 bases short, with 15 bases between. Germline assignment: CDR1 SGHDT and CDR2 YYEEEE. This CDR3 is 16 amino acids long. The chain's CDR3 is CASSLDGGTFPYEQYF. CDR3 sequence (DNA): TGTGCCAGCAGCTTGGATGGGGGCACCTTCCCCTACGAGCAGTACTTC.

The chain has TRBV18 and TRBJ2-2, with D hard to call. CDR3 length equals 15 residues. The germline V gene has CDR1 KGHSH and CDR2 LQKENI. Deletions cut 6 bases from V and 2 bases from J, with 13 bases between. The DNA for the CDR3 is TGTGCCAGCTCTTCCCTAAGTCCCAACACCGGGGAGCTGTTTTTT. The encoded protein is CASSSLSPNTGELFF.